This T cell receptor beta chain was sequenced for a study of blood T cell repertoires in COVID-19. Background on the study: Samples came from the United States, Italy and Spain, spanning acute and convalescent COVID-19. Sample material is recorded as cDNA or gDNA derived from T cells, B-cell-depleted T cells, or PBMCs.

The CDR3 has 13 amino acids. Germline V gene lookup returns CDR1 SGDLS and CDR2 YYNGEE. Trimming took off 3 bases at V and 3 bases at J, with 9 bases between the two ends. This clone is a singleton in its sample. Original processing notes: How many nucleated cells were present was estimated from reference gene primer amplification. Repertoires were generated with immunoSEQ multiplex PCR, while TCRdb's copy carries only in-frame clones and drops some. Clone size and the V and J calls come from that table; the DNA yielded D and trimming. The repertoire holds some 150,000 clones, 75% to 90% seen once, with around 15% in the top ten.

The sample consisted of peripheral blood. The receptor's source is a woman aged 35 to 49 with acute or convalescent COVID-19. The J gene is TRBJ2-5, the V gene TRBV9; unclear D gene. CDR3 sequence (DNA): TGTGCCAGCAGCGCCGACTTCGAAGAGACCCAGTACTTC. Its protein is CASSADFEETQYF.